This is a list of T cell receptor beta chains from one sample in a study of blood T cell repertoires in COVID-19. Assay: immunoSEQ multiplex PCR; the TCRdb copy retains only in-frame clones and omits some. The sample lists roughly 160,000 clones, roughly four fifths occurring once. Specimen: peripheral blood. The source of these receptors is a man between 70 and 80 years old with active or convalescent COVID-19. Both conserved end residues are part of each CDR3. D genes are given only for firm matches. Rows may omit the clone size; those that give it use once, few, many or a size class.

TRBV19	.	TRBJ1-6	.	14	CASRTGTRRSPLHF	TGTGCCAGTAGGACAGGAACAAGGCGGTCACCCCTCCACTTT
TRBV10-3	TRBD1	TRBJ1-2	.	17	CAISLLGTGGISYGYTF	TGTGCCATCAGCTTACTCGGGACAGGGGGCATCAGCTATGGCTACACCTTC
TRBV7-2	TRBD1	TRBJ2-7	.	16	CASSGSLGQGAYEQYF	TGTGCCAGCAGCGGAAGCCTGGGACAGGGTGCCTACGAGCAGTACTTC
TRBV6-2/TRBV6-3	.	TRBJ1-4	once	15	CASSYSRATNEKLFF	TGTGCCAGCAGTTACTCCAGGGCAACTAATGAAAAACTGTTTTTT
TRBV18	.	TRBJ2-5	.	18	CASSPRLAPIGLAETQYF	TGTGCCAGCTCACCACGGCTAGCGCCAATAGGGTTAGCGGAGACCCAGTACTTC
TRBV25-1	.	TRBJ2-1	.	17	CASSEWRKVSPYNEQFF	TGTGCCAGCAGTGAATGGAGGAAAGTTTCCCCATACAATGAGCAGTTCTTC
TRBV6-2/TRBV6-3	TRBD2	TRBJ2-3	.	18	CASSKLRTSGTSTDTQYF	TGTGCCAGCAGTAAGCTCAGGACTAGCGGAACTAGCACAGATACGCAGTATTTT
TRBV5-6	TRBD1	TRBJ1-4	once	17	CASSLASGGGSIEKLFF	TGTGCCAGCAGCTTGGCCTCAGGGGGTGGAAGCATTGAAAAACTGTTTTTT
TRBV6-5	.	TRBJ1-2	few	15	CASSYSGADNYGYTF	TGTGCCAGCAGTTACAGCGGCGCTGATAACTATGGCTACACCTTC
TRBV18	.	TRBJ1-4	.	17	CASSPSRGVATNEKLFF	TGTGCCAGCTCACCAAGTCGGGGGGTTGCAACTAATGAAAAACTGTTTTTT
TRBV6-1	.	TRBJ2-4	once	14	CASSQGQAKNIQYF	TGTGCCAGCAGTCAAGGGCAGGCCAAAAACATTCAGTACTTC
TRBV6-2/TRBV6-3	TRBD1	TRBJ1-1	.	16	CASSLNLRGLGAEAFF	TGTGCCAGCAGCCTCAACCTCAGGGGGCTGGGGGCTGAAGCTTTCTTT
TRBV2	.	TRBJ2-1	.	15	CASSEGSGSYNEQFF	TGTGCCAGCAGTGAGGGTAGCGGATCCTACAATGAGCAGTTCTTC
TRBV9	TRBD2	TRBJ2-1	.	18	CASSVHSSGQSSYNEQFF	TGTGCCAGCAGCGTCCACTCTAGCGGGCAGAGCTCCTACAATGAGCAGTTCTTC
TRBV28	.	TRBJ2-1	.	12	CAGGQSYNEQFF	TGTGCCGGCGGTCAGTCCTACAATGAGCAGTTCTTC
TRBV27	TRBD1	TRBJ1-6	few	15	CASSRRQGGNSPLHF	TGTGCCAGCAGTCGGCGTCAGGGGGGAAATTCACCCCTCCACTTT
TRBV5-6	.	TRBJ1-3	.	14	CASSLRQAGNTIYF	TGTGCCAGCAGCTTGCGGCAGGCGGGAAACACCATATATTTT
TRBV3-1/TRBV3-2	TRBD1	TRBJ2-7	few	14	CASSPRDRGREQYF	TGTGCCAGCAGCCCACGGGACAGGGGGCGCGAGCAGTACTTC
TRBV5-8	.	TRBJ1-5	.	14	CASSLVRVHQPQHF	TGTGCCAGCAGCTTGGTGAGGGTGCATCAGCCCCAGCATTTT
TRBV13	TRBD1	TRBJ2-1	.	16	CASSHFGTGGYNEQFF	TGTGCCAGCAGCCATTTTGGGACAGGGGGATACAATGAGCAGTTCTTC
TRBV9	TRBD1	TRBJ2-7	.	15	CASSVGLGTAYEQYF	TGTGCCAGCAGCGTAGGGTTGGGGACAGCATACGAGCAGTACTTC
TRBV5-4	.	TRBJ1-2	.	13	CASSLDTNYGYTF	TGTGCCAGCAGCTTGGACACAAACTATGGCTACACCTTC
TRBV28	TRBD2	TRBJ2-3	many	16	CASSLLSGRLVDTQYF	TGTGCCAGCAGTTTACTGAGCGGGAGGCTGGTAGATACGCAGTATTTT
TRBV11-3	.	TRBJ2-2	.	13	CASSPATAGELFF	TGTGCCAGCAGCCCCGCGACAGCCGGGGAGCTGTTTTTT